The rows below give T cell receptor beta chains drawn from one sample of a study of T cell responses to AZD1222 COVID-19 vaccine. Profiled with immunoSEQ multiplex PCR; TCRdb holds only in-frame clones, not every one. The profile shows roughly 140,000 clones, roughly nine tenths of them singletons. The sample consisted of peripheral blood, taken on day 0 of AZD1222 vaccination. The source is an adult in good health. CDR3s include the opening cysteine and the closing phenylalanine or tryptophan. A D gene is named only where the DNA matches it firmly. The listing skips clone size in some rows; elsewhere it reads once, few, many or a size class.

cdr3_aa: CASSLALGGSYVTYNEQFF; cdr3_nt: TGTGCCAGCAGCTTAGCGCTCGGCGGGAGCTATGTTACCTACAATGAGCAGTTCTTC; d_call: TRBD2; clone_size: -; j_call: TRBJ2-1; v_call: TRBV7-2
cdr3_aa: CASSRTDSNQPQHF; cdr3_nt: TGTGCCAGCAGTCGGACGGATAGCAATCAGCCCCAGCATTTT; d_call: -; clone_size: -; j_call: TRBJ1-5; v_call: TRBV6-5
cdr3_aa: CAWGLGTTDNEQFF; cdr3_nt: TGTGCCTGGGGACTTGGGACAACCGACAATGAGCAGTTCTTC; d_call: -; clone_size: -; j_call: TRBJ2-1; v_call: TRBV30
cdr3_aa: CASSETTNQPQHF; cdr3_nt: TGTGCCAGCAGTGAGACTACCAATCAGCCCCAGCATTTT; d_call: -; clone_size: -; j_call: TRBJ1-5; v_call: TRBV27
cdr3_aa: CASSYRGLNEKLFF; cdr3_nt: TGTGCCAGCAGTTACCGGGGCCTTAATGAAAAACTGTTTTTT; d_call: -; clone_size: once; j_call: TRBJ1-4; v_call: TRBV6-5
cdr3_aa: CASSGLAGERETQYF; cdr3_nt: TGTGCCAGCAGCGGGCTAGCGGGAGAAAGAGAGACCCAGTACTTC; d_call: TRBD2; clone_size: -; j_call: TRBJ2-5; v_call: TRBV9
cdr3_aa: CASSPRPWTDYNEQFF; cdr3_nt: TGTGCCAGCAGCCCCCGCCCCTGGACGGACTACAATGAGCAGTTCTTC; d_call: -; clone_size: -; j_call: TRBJ2-1; v_call: TRBV7-3
cdr3_aa: CASSKDREGSPLHF; cdr3_nt: TGTGCCAGTAGCAAAGACAGGGAGGGTTCACCCCTCCACTTT; d_call: TRBD1; clone_size: -; j_call: TRBJ1-6; v_call: TRBV19
cdr3_aa: CASSLAPGTNQPQHF; cdr3_nt: TGCGCCAGCAGCTTGGCCCCAGGGACGAATCAGCCCCAGCATTTT; d_call: -; clone_size: -; j_call: TRBJ1-5; v_call: TRBV5-1
cdr3_aa: CASSEFKDLSWDTEAFF; cdr3_nt: TGTGCCAGCAGTGAATTTAAAGACCTATCTTGGGACACTGAAGCTTTCTTT; d_call: -; clone_size: once; j_call: TRBJ1-1; v_call: TRBV25-1
cdr3_aa: CASSQDRGPYNEQFF; cdr3_nt: TGTGCCAGCAGCCAGGACCGTGGCCCCTACAATGAGCAGTTCTTC; d_call: -; clone_size: -; j_call: TRBJ2-1; v_call: TRBV3-1/TRBV3-2
cdr3_aa: CSVPFNYGYTF; cdr3_nt: TGCAGTGTTCCCTTTAACTATGGCTACACCTTC; d_call: -; clone_size: -; j_call: TRBJ1-2; v_call: TRBV20-1